The clone carrying this T cell receptor beta chain occurred a few times. This sample stems from a study of blood T cells in healthy people across ages. Germline values: CDR1 SEHNR, CDR2 FQNEAQ (reference sequence). V was clipped by 7 bases and J by 5 bases, with 15 bases between them. CDR3 size: 13 residues. It was with a sample-barcoded 5' primer and a J-beta primer mix that a second PCR of about 6 to 12 cycles was run. TCRdb analysed the 5' RACE reads with MiXCR anew, one entry per CDR3 protein. This table holds about 640,000 distinct CDR3 sequences, 58% found once. The source material was blood. The source is a man aged 55 to 70 in good health. This sequence joins TRBV7-9 and TRBJ2-7, with D possibly matching TRBD1 (5 bases). CDR3 loop: CASTLMEGDEQYF. The DNA for the CDR3 is TGTGCCAGCACCCTCATGGAAGGGGACGAGCAGTACTTC.